Below, 2 T cell receptor beta chains from the same sample are listed, as sequenced in a study of T cells in Graves' hyperthyroidism and ophthalmopathy. RNA transcripts provided the source from which TCR beta CDR3 regions were amplified. The TCR CDR3 was amplified in a first-round RT-PCR using the HTBI primer set. TCRdb independently ran MiXCR on the multiplex PCR reads; one entry per CDR3 protein. This table has 250,000 to 300,000 distinct CDR3 sequences, around 15% appearing once. The source material was blood. Source of these receptors: a woman between 50 and 59 years old with Graves' hyperthyroidism that later progressed to Graves' ophthalmopathy.

This clonotype was recorded a few times. The genes are TRBV11-1 and TRBJ2-7; TRBD2 matches 10 bases. Germline CDR1 is SGHAT and CDR2 is FQDESV (reference sequence). Trimming cost V 7 bases and J 3 bases; bases outside gene matches: 3. The CDR3 totals 13 residues. The CDR3 protein is CASKPSGSYEQYF. The CDR3 nucleotides read TGTGCCAGCAAGCCTAGCGGGAGCTACGAGCAGTACTTC.

The rearrangement uses TRBV7-2 and TRBJ1-1, with 9 bases matching TRBD1. Losses at the gene ends were 8 bases for V and 5 bases for J; bases not matched to a gene: 9. Germline V CDR1 and CDR2: SGHTA, FQGNSA. The CDR3 is made up of 14 amino acids. This CDR3 is CASLPGQGWTEAFF. Here the CDR3 DNA reads TGTGCCAGCTTACCGGGACAGGGTTGGACTGAAGCTTTCTTT. Using reference TRBV7-2 and TRBJ1-1 for the parts outside the CDR3, the full variable domain is GAGVSQSPSNKVTEKGKDVELRCDPISGHTALYWYRQSLGQGLEFLIYFQGNSAPDKSGLPSDRFSAERTGGSVSTLTIQRTQQEDSAVYLCASLPGQGWTEAFFGQGTRLTVV.